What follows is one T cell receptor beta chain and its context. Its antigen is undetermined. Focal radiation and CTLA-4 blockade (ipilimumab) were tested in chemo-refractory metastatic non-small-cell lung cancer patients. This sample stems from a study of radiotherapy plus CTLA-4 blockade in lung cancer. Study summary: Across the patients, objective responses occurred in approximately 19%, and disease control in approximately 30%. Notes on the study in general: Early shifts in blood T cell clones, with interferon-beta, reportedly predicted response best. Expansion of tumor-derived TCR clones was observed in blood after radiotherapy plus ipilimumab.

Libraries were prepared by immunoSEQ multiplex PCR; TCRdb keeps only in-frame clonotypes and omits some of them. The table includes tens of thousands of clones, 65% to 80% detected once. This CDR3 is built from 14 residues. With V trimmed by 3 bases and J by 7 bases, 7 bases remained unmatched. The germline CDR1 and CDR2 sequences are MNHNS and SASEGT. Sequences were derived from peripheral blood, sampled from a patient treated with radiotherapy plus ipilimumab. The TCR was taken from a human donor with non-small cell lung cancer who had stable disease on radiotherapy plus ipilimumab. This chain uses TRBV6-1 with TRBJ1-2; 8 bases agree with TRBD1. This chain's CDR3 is CASSDRGPVFGYTF. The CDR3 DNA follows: TGTGCCAGCAGTGACAGGGGGCCCGTATTTGGCTACACCTTC.